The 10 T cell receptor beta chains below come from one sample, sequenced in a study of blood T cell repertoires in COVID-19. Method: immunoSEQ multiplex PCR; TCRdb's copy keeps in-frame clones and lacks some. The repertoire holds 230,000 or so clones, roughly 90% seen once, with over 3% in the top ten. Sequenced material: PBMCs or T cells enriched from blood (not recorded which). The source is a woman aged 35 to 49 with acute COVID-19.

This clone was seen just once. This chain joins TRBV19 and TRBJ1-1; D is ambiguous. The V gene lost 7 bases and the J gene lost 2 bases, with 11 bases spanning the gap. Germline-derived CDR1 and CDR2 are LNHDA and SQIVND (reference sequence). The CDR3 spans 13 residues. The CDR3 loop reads CASTPRHNTEAFF. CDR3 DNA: TGTGCCAGTACCCCTCGACACAACACTGAAGCTTTCTTT.

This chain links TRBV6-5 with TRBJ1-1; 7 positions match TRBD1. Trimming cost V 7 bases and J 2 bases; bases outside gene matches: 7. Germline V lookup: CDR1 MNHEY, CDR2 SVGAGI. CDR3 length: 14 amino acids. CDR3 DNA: TGTGCCAGCAAAACGACAGGGACTAACACTGAAGCTTTCTTT. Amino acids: CASKTTGTNTEAFF.

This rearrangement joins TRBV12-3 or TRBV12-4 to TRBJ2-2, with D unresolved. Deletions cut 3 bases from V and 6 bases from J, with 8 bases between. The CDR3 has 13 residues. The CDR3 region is CASSFRVPGELFF. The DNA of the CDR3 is TGTGCCAGCAGTTTTCGGGTTCCCGGGGAGCTGTTTTTT.

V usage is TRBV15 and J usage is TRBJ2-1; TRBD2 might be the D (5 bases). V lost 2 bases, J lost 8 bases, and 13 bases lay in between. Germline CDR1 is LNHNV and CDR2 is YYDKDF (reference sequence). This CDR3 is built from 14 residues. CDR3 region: CATSRLMDFYEQFF. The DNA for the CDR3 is TGTGCCACCAGCAGACTTATGGACTTCTATGAGCAGTTCTTC.

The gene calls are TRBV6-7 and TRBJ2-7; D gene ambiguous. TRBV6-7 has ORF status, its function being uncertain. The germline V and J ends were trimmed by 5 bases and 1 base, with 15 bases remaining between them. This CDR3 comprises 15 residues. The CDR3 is CASSRNPQTSYEQYV. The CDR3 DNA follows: TGTGCCAGCAGTCGCAACCCACAGACGTCCTACGAGCAGTACGTC.

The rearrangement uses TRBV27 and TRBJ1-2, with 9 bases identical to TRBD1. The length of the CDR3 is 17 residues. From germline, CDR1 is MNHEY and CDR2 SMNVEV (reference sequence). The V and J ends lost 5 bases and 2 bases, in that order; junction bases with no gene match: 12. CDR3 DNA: TGTGCCAGCAGTCAAGGGGCCGGGGGGACAGGGAACTATGGCTACACCTTC. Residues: CASSQGAGGTGNYGYTF.

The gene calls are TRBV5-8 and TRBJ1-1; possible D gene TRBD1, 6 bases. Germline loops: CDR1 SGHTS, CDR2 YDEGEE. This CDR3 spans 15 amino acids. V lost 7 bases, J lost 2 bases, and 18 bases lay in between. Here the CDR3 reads CASGVGRGGNTEAFF. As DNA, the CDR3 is TGTGCCAGCGGGGTCGGCAGGGGTGGCAACACTGAAGCTTTCTTT.

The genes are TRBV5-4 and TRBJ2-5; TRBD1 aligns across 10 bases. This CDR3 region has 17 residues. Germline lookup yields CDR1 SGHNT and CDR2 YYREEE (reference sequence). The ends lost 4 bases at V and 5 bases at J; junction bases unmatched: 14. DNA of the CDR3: TGTGCCAGCAGCGGGGCCTCGTTGGACAGGGGGTACGAGACCCAGTACTTC. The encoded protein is CASSGASLDRGYETQYF.

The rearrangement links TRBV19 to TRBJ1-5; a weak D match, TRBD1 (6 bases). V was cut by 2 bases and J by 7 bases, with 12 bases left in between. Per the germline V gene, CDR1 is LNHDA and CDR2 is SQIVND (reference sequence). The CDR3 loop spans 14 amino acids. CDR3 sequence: CASSISQGKQPQHF. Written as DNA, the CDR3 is TGTGCCAGTAGTATATCGCAGGGGAAGCAGCCCCAGCATTTT.

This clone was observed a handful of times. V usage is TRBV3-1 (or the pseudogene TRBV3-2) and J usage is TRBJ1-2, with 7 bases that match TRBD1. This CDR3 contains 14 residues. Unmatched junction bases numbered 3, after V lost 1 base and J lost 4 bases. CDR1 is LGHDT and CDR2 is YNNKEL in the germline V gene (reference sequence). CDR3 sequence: CASSQVTGFYGYTF. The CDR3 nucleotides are TGTGCCAGCAGCCAAGTGACAGGGTTCTATGGCTACACCTTC.